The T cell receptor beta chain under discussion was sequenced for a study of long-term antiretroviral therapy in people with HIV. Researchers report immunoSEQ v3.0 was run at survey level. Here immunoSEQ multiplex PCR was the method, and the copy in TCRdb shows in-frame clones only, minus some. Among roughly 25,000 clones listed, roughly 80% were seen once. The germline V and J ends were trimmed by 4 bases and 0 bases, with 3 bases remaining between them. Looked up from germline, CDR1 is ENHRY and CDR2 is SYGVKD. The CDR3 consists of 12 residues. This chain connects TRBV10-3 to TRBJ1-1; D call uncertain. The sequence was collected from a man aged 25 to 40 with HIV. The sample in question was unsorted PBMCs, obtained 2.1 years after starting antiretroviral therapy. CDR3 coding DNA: TGTGCCATCAGTGGACTGAACACTGAAGCTTTCTTT. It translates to CAISGLNTEAFF.